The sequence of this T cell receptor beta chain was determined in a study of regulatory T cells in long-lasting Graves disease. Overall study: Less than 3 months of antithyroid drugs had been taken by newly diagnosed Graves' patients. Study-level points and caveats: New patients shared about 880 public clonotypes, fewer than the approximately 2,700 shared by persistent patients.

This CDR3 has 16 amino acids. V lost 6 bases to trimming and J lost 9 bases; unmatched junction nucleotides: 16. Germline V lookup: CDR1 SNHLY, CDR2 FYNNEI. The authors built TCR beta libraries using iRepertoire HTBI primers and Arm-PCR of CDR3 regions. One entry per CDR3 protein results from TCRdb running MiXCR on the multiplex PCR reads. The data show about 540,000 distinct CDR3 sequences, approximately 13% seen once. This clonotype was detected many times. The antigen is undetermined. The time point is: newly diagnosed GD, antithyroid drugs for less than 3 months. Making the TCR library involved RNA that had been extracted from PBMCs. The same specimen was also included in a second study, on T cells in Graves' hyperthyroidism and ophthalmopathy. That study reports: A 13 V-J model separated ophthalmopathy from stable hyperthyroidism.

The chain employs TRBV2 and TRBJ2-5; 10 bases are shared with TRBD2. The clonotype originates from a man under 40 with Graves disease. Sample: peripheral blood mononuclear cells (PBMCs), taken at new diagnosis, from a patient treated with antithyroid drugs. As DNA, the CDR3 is TGTGCCAGCAGCGCCGTCGCTAGCGGGAGTCGGGGGGCCCAGTACTTC. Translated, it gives CASSAVASGSRGAQYF.